The clone carrying this T cell receptor (beta chain) was recorded only once. Its antigen is still unknown. The source of the sample is a study of T cells in tuberculosis. Study results and limitations: Active tuberculosis patients had shorter CDR3-alpha; the beta difference was nonsignificant. Classification accuracy was 75% to 90% (AUROC under 0.95) with the GMM-specific repertoire.

Data came from immunoSEQ multiplex PCR; TCRdb stores just in-frame clones and leaves some out. This table holds around 43,000 clones, roughly 96% found once. This clonotype was sampled from a donor between 10 and 35 years old with latent tuberculosis or without tuberculosis infection. Sequenced: PBMCs.

CDR3 sequence reads: CASSLRLSSYNEQFF. For the CDR3, the DNA is TGCGCCAGCAGCTTGAGACTAAGTTCCTACAATGAGCAGTTCTTC. The V and J genes are TRBV5-1 and TRBJ2-1; D may be TRBD2 (5 bases). Germline V gives CDR1 SGHRS, CDR2 YFSETQ. With 1 base removed from V and 1 base from J, the gap between germline ends came to 9 bases. The CDR3 loop spans 15 amino acids.